This TCR beta chain originates from a study of T cells in Graves' hyperthyroidism and ophthalmopathy. Findings and caveats of the study: Ophthalmopathy was identified by the model a median 6.5 months ahead of onset. Separating ophthalmopathy from stable hyperthyroidism was achieved by a 13 V-J model.

The CDR3 covers 12 residues. Germline V gene lookup returns CDR1 SQVTM and CDR2 ANQGSEA. The V gene lost 5 bases and the J gene lost 7 bases, with 15 bases spanning the gap. This clonotype was detected only a few times. No antigen is known for it. The authors took PBMCs from 8 to 10 ml fresh peripheral blood. Using RNA transcripts as the source, TCR beta CDR3 regions were amplified. HTBI primers were employed in a first-round RT-PCR of the TCR CDR3. Using its own MiXCR run on the multiplex PCR reads, TCRdb lists one record per CDR3 protein. This table has under 350,000 distinct CDR3 sequences, roughly a fifth appearing once.

The rearrangement links TRBV29-1 to TRBJ2-7; tentative D call: TRBD2 (5 bases). The sample taken for sequencing was blood. The sequence came from a woman aged 45-65 years with Graves' hyperthyroidism. CDR3 in DNA: TGCAGCGTTACAAGCGGTGGTGTGGAGCAGTACTTC. This sequence encodes CSVTSGGVEQYF.